These T cell receptor beta chains were read from a single sample in a study of control samples from healthy donors and cancer patients. Sequenced by immunoSEQ multiplex PCR; TCRdb stores in-frame clones only, minus some. The profile covers approximately 58,000 clones, with around 87% appearing a single time and about 13% taken by the ten largest. The sample taken for sequencing was PBMCs. The receptors derive from a woman between 55 and 75 years old with lung cancer. CDR3s include the opening cysteine and the closing phenylalanine or tryptophan. The order of the fields is clone size, J gene, CDR3 length, V gene, D gene, CDR3 DNA, CDR3 protein. A D gene is named only where the DNA matches it firmly. Not every row has a clone size; where given, it reads once, few, many or a size class.

size: -
J: TRBJ2-6
length: 15
V: TRBV28
D: TRBD1
DNA: TGTGCCAGCAGCACAGGGGGCTCTGGGGCCAACGTCCTGACTTTC
CDR3: CASSTGGSGANVLTF

size: -
J: TRBJ1-5
length: 16
V: TRBV28
D: TRBD1
DNA: TGTGCCAGCAGTACTCCCCCGGGACAGGGGAACCAGCCCCAGCATTTT
CDR3: CASSTPPGQGNQPQHF

size: -
J: TRBJ1-2
length: 12
V: TRBV5-6
D: -
DNA: TGTGCCAGCAGCTACGCGGTGTATGGCTACACCTTC
CDR3: CASSYAVYGYTF

size: -
J: TRBJ2-1
length: 14
V: TRBV6-5
D: TRBD1
DNA: TGTGCCAGCAGTAGCCAGGGGGTAAACAATGAGCAGTTCTTC
CDR3: CASSSQGVNNEQFF

size: -
J: TRBJ2-7
length: 18
V: TRBV6-6
D: TRBD2
DNA: TGTGCCAGCAGTCTCTCCCCTCCTCTAGCGGGCAACCCCTACGAGCAGTACTTC
CDR3: CASSLSPPLAGNPYEQYF

size: -
J: TRBJ2-1
length: 16
V: TRBV19
D: TRBD1
DNA: TGTGCCAGTAGTCCCACGACAGGGGGTGCCTACAATGAGCAGTTCTTC
CDR3: CASSPTTGGAYNEQFF

size: -
J: TRBJ2-3
length: 16
V: TRBV5-4
D: TRBD2
DNA: TGTGCCAGCAGCTTGGGACTAGCGGGGAGCACAGATACGCAGTATTTT
CDR3: CASSLGLAGSTDTQYF

size: -
J: TRBJ2-7
length: 16
V: TRBV9
D: -
DNA: TGTGCCAGCCGTTTTACTCGCGGGGCGGGGTCCTACGAGCAGTACTTC
CDR3: CASRFTRGAGSYEQYF

size: -
J: TRBJ1-2
length: 13
V: TRBV7-9
D: -
DNA: TGTGCCAGCAGCTTAGGTTCTGGTAACGGCTACACCTTC
CDR3: CASSLGSGNGYTF

size: -
J: TRBJ2-7
length: 14
V: TRBV11-2
D: -
DNA: TGTGCCAGCAGCTTCTCTGACAACATCTACGAGCAGTACTTC
CDR3: CASSFSDNIYEQYF

size: -
J: TRBJ1-1
length: 13
V: TRBV12-3/TRBV12-4
D: TRBD1
DNA: TGTGCCAGCAGGGACAGGGAGGATACTGAAGCTTTCTTT
CDR3: CASRDREDTEAFF

size: -
J: TRBJ1-1
length: 13
V: TRBV6-5
D: TRBD1
DNA: TGTGCCAGCAGACCGACAGGGGACACTGAAGCTTTCTTT
CDR3: CASRPTGDTEAFF

size: -
J: TRBJ1-1
length: 13
V: TRBV12-5
D: -
DNA: TGTGCTAGTGGTTTGGCCCTCGCGACGGGAGCTTTCTTT
CDR3: CASGLALATGAFF

size: -
J: TRBJ2-7
length: 15
V: TRBV7-2
D: TRBD1
DNA: TGTGCCAGCAGCTTATCGGGACAGGGTCTCCACGAGCAGTACTTC
CDR3: CASSLSGQGLHEQYF

size: -
J: TRBJ1-2
length: 12
V: TRBV28
D: -
DNA: TGTGCCAGCAGTCAGAGGGGCTATGGCTACACCTTC
CDR3: CASSQRGYGYTF

size: once
J: TRBJ2-1
length: 16
V: TRBV6-2/TRBV6-3
D: TRBD2
DNA: TGTGCCAGCAGTTACTCGGCTAGCGGGAGTGCCAATGAGCAGTTCTTC
CDR3: CASSYSASGSANEQFF

size: -
J: TRBJ2-5
length: 12
V: TRBV2
D: TRBD1
DNA: TGTGCCAGCAACAGGGGGCAAGAGACCCAGTACTTC
CDR3: CASNRGQETQYF

size: -
J: TRBJ2-3
length: 15
V: TRBV6-2/TRBV6-3
D: -
DNA: TGTGCCAGCAGTATGGTAGGAATGACGACAGATACGCAGTATTTT
CDR3: CASSMVGMTTDTQYF

size: -
J: TRBJ2-5
length: 14
V: TRBV19
D: -
DNA: TGTGCCAGTAGTATAGAGGGCGGGATGGAGACCCAGTACTTC
CDR3: CASSIEGGMETQYF

size: -
J: TRBJ2-1
length: 16
V: TRBV2
D: TRBD2
DNA: TGTGCCAGCAGTATGATAGCGGGATTGATGGGCAATGAGCAGTTCTTC
CDR3: CASSMIAGLMGNEQFF

size: -
J: TRBJ2-1
length: 20
V: TRBV7-6
D: TRBD2
DNA: TGTGCCAGCAGCTCCTTCTTCACCCCTAGCGGGGGGGCCGTCTACAATGAGCAGTTCTTC
CDR3: CASSSFFTPSGGAVYNEQFF

size: -
J: TRBJ2-1
length: 17
V: TRBV1
D: -
DNA: TGCACCAGCAGCCAACTTGGAGGGGGGCAAACCTACAATGAGCAGTTCTTC
CDR3: CTSSQLGGGQTYNEQFF

size: -
J: TRBJ2-1
length: 15
V: TRBV5-1
D: TRBD2
DNA: TGCGCCAGCAGCGCGACTAGCGGGGGGGTAGGTGAGCAGTTCTTC
CDR3: CASSATSGGVGEQFF

size: -
J: TRBJ2-5
length: 14
V: TRBV7-2
D: -
DNA: TGTGCCAGCAGCTTAGAACCAGGGGAAGAGACCCAGTACTTC
CDR3: CASSLEPGEETQYF

size: -
J: TRBJ2-3
length: 16
V: TRBV7-9
D: TRBD2
DNA: TGTGCCAGCAGCTTAGGAACTAGCGGTAGCACAGATACGCAGTATTTT
CDR3: CASSLGTSGSTDTQYF

size: -
J: TRBJ2-1
length: 15
V: TRBV15
D: TRBD2
DNA: TGTGCCACCAGCAGTACTGGCGGGGGGAACAATGAGCAGTTCTTC
CDR3: CATSSTGGGNNEQFF

size: -
J: TRBJ1-4
length: 14
V: TRBV28
D: TRBD1
DNA: TGTGCCAGCAGCAGTGACAGGGCTGACGAAAAACTGTTTTTT
CDR3: CASSSDRADEKLFF

size: -
J: TRBJ2-1
length: 14
V: TRBV3-1/TRBV3-2
D: -
DNA: TGTGCCAGCAGCCCCCGATCCAGAAACAATGAGCAGTTCTTC
CDR3: CASSPRSRNNEQFF

size: -
J: TRBJ1-2
length: 12
V: TRBV2
D: -
DNA: TGTGCCAGCAGTGACCTCGGAGGTGGCTACACCTTC
CDR3: CASSDLGGGYTF

size: -
J: TRBJ2-1
length: 15
V: TRBV7-9
D: TRBD2
DNA: TGTGCCAGCAGCGCAAGCGGGAGCTCCTACAATGAGCAGTTCTTC
CDR3: CASSASGSSYNEQFF

size: -
J: TRBJ1-2
length: 15
V: TRBV10-2
D: -
DNA: TGCGCCAGCAGTGACCCGAGGACGGGCTACTATGGCTACACCTTC
CDR3: CASSDPRTGYYGYTF

size: -
J: TRBJ1-1
length: 18
V: TRBV11-2
D: TRBD1
DNA: TGTGCCAGCAGCCAGACAAATTGGAGGGGACAGAAGAACACTGAAGCTTTCTTT
CDR3: CASSQTNWRGQKNTEAFF

size: -
J: TRBJ2-1
length: 14
V: TRBV6-5
D: -
DNA: TGTGCCAGCGCCCAGGGGGGGTCCTACAATGAGCAGTTCTTC
CDR3: CASAQGGSYNEQFF

size: -
J: TRBJ1-2
length: 13
V: TRBV12-5
D: -
DNA: TGTGCTAGTGGTTTGTTACAGGACCGGGGCTACACCTTC
CDR3: CASGLLQDRGYTF

size: -
J: TRBJ1-1
length: 13
V: TRBV9
D: -
DNA: TGTGCCAGCAGCGTAGCGGCTAACACTGAAGCTTTCTTT
CDR3: CASSVAANTEAFF

size: -
J: TRBJ1-4
length: 11
V: TRBV6-6
D: -
DNA: TGTGCCAGCAGGGTCGGTGAAAAACTGTTTTTT
CDR3: CASRVGEKLFF

size: -
J: TRBJ2-1
length: 14
V: TRBV3-1/TRBV3-2
D: -
DNA: TGTGCCAGCAGCCCCCCCCCAGCCAGCGCGGAGCAGTTCTTC
CDR3: CASSPPPASAEQFF

size: -
J: TRBJ1-3
length: 14
V: TRBV6-5
D: -
DNA: TGTGCCAGCAGTTCCCCCGGCTCTGGAAACACCATATATTTT
CDR3: CASSSPGSGNTIYF

size: -
J: TRBJ1-3
length: 15
V: TRBV27
D: -
DNA: TGTGCCAGCAGCCTGGTCGGGAACTCTGGAAACACCATATATTTT
CDR3: CASSLVGNSGNTIYF

size: -
J: TRBJ2-7
length: 16
V: TRBV19
D: TRBD1
DNA: TGTGCCAGTAGTGACCGCCCCGGGACAGGGGGGTCCGAGCAGTACTTC
CDR3: CASSDRPGTGGSEQYF

size: -
J: TRBJ2-3
length: 13
V: TRBV5-8
D: -
DNA: TGTGCCAGCAGCTTGCTGGGGCCAGATACGCAGTATTTT
CDR3: CASSLLGPDTQYF

size: -
J: TRBJ2-5
length: 14
V: TRBV9
D: -
DNA: TGTGCCAGCAGCGTAAATGAGGGGGTAGAGACCCAGTACTTC
CDR3: CASSVNEGVETQYF

size: -
J: TRBJ1-1
length: 13
V: TRBV7-8
D: -
DNA: TGTGCCAGCAGCTTAGCGCAGCGGGGAGAAGCTTTCTTT
CDR3: CASSLAQRGEAFF

size: -
J: TRBJ2-1
length: 19
V: TRBV6-2/TRBV6-3
D: TRBD2
DNA: TGTGCCAGCAGTCCAAGGGCTGGGACTAGCGGGAGAACCTACAATGAGCAGTTCTTC
CDR3: CASSPRAGTSGRTYNEQFF

size: -
J: TRBJ2-5
length: 12
V: TRBV3-1/TRBV3-2
D: -
DNA: TGTGCCAGCAGCTTGACTGCGGAGACCCAGTACTTC
CDR3: CASSLTAETQYF

size: -
J: TRBJ2-7
length: 15
V: TRBV4-2
D: TRBD2
DNA: TGTGCCAGCAGCCAAGATCAGCGGGGGGCCGACGAGCAGTACTTC
CDR3: CASSQDQRGADEQYF

size: -
J: TRBJ2-2
length: 15
V: TRBV19
D: -
DNA: TGTGCCAGTAGTCGCAAGGGGGGAAACACCGGGGAGCTGTTTTTT
CDR3: CASSRKGGNTGELFF

size: -
J: TRBJ2-3
length: 13
V: TRBV6-5
D: -
DNA: TGTGCCAGCAGTTACTCGCGCAAAGATACGCAGTATTTT
CDR3: CASSYSRKDTQYF

size: -
J: TRBJ2-3
length: 14
V: TRBV5-1
D: -
DNA: TGCGCCAGCAGCTTGGAATCGGGGACAGATACGCAGTATTTT
CDR3: CASSLESGTDTQYF